One sample yielded the 26 T cell receptor beta chains listed below, sequenced in a study of response to subunit inactivated influenza vaccine. TCRdb used MiXCR to reprocess the RT-PCR reads, holding one entry per CDR3 protein. The sample yields approximately 700,000 distinct CDR3 sequences, approximately 14% seen once. The material sequenced was PBMCs from blood, taken 11 to 12 days after vaccination. Receptors originate from a man in his forties or fifties who received an inactivated influenza vaccine.

This clonotype was found a few times. The chain is built from TRBV20-1 and TRBJ2-7, with 12 bases that match TRBD2. The CDR3 is 16 amino acids. In germline, CDR1 is DFQATT, CDR2 SNEGSKA (reference sequence). V gave up 3 bases and J gave up 4 bases; unmatched junction bases: 10. The CDR3 DNA reads TGCAGTGCTAGCGAGAGGACTAGCGGGATCGGTTACGAGCAGTACTTC. Translated, it gives CSASERTSGIGYEQYF.

This clonotype showed up just a few times. This chain links TRBV5-1 with TRBJ2-7; D unclear. The germline gives CDR1 SGHRS, CDR2 YFSETQ. The CDR3 totals 12 residues. The V gene lost 10 bases and the J gene lost 2 bases, with 13 bases spanning the gap. Here the CDR3 reads CACADGPYEQYF. CDR3 in DNA: TGCGCCTGCGCCGATGGTCCCTACGAGCAGTACTTC.

This clonotype was picked up a small number of times. This sequence joins TRBV15 and TRBJ2-1, with 9 bases identical to TRBD1. J lost 8 bases, V lost 5 bases, and 4 bases had no gene match. Germline V gene sequence: CDR1 LNHNV, CDR2 YYDKDF (reference sequence). This CDR3 has 13 residues. The CDR3 nucleotides are TGTGCCACCAGCGGACAGGGGATTGATGAGCAGTTCTTC. It specifies CATSGQGIDEQFF.

The table lists this clonotype with a few counts. V is TRBV4-1 and J is TRBJ2-1; 9 nucleotides align to TRBD2. Trimming removed 2 bases from V and 6 bases from J; junction bases left unmatched: 5. Germline V CDR1 and CDR2: MGHRA, YSYEKL. The CDR3 sequence is 15 residues long. The CDR3 region is CASSQTQTSGNEQFF. The CDR3 nucleotides are TGCGCCAGCAGCCAAACACAGACTAGCGGCAATGAGCAGTTCTTC.

This clonotype was seen at least ten times. This chain uses TRBV12-3 or TRBV12-4 with TRBJ2-2; D may be TRBD1 or TRBD2 (5 bases each). V was shortened by 5 bases and J by 4 bases, with 11 bases between the two germline ends. This CDR3 has 14 residues. The CDR3 DNA follows: TGTGCCAGCAGTCGTATCGGGACCACCGGGGAGCTGTTTTTT. It is translated as CASSRIGTTGELFF.

The V and J genes are TRBV12-5 and TRBJ2-5; 9 bases match TRBD1. Germline CDR1 reads LGHNT; CDR2 reads FRNRAP. The V gene end was trimmed by 5 bases and the J gene end by 5 bases; junction bases not matched to a gene: 6. The CDR3 extends over 14 amino acids. The CDR3 nucleotides read TGTGCTAGTGGTCCCGGACAGGGGTCCGAGACCCAGTACTTC. Protein product: CASGPGQGSETQYF.

A remark on this clonotype: With a much larger clone just one base away, this may be a read error. V and J are TRBV6-2 or TRBV6-3 and TRBJ2-7; D possibly corresponds to TRBD1 (6 bases). The germline CDR1 and CDR2 sequences are MNHEY and SVGEGT. This CDR3 contains 15 residues. V was shortened by 3 bases and J by 5 bases, with 17 bases between the two germline ends. The CDR3 spells CASSYYGTPNDEQYF. The CDR3 DNA sequence: TGTGCCAGCAGTTATTACGGGACACCAAACGACGAGCAGTACTTC.

The V gene is TRBV6-1, the J gene TRBJ2-7; 8 bases agree with TRBD2. The CDR3 has 14 amino acids. Germline lookup yields CDR1 MNHNS and CDR2 SASEGT. V dropped 7 bases and J dropped 2; count of bases not matched to a gene: 7. The CDR3 nucleotides are TGTGCCAGCACCCAACCGGGACTAGCCTACGAGCAGTACTTC. This sequence encodes CASTQPGLAYEQYF.

The J gene is TRBJ2-5, the V gene TRBV14; D call uncertain. The CDR3 is 13 residues long. The V gene's germline CDR1 is SGHDN and CDR2 FVKESK. Trimming took 4 bases from V and 3 from J, leaving 9 bases between them. CDR3 nucleotide sequence: TGTGCCAGCAGCCTTGAATGGAAAGAGACCCAGTACTTC. It encodes CASSLEWKETQYF.

This clonotype has a handful of counts. This chain links TRBV7-2 with TRBJ2-7; D is perhaps TRBD1 or TRBD2 (6 bases each). Germline V gene lookup returns CDR1 SGHTA and CDR2 FQGNSA. The CDR3 has 14 amino acids. V shed 5 bases and J shed 4 bases, with 15 bases lying between them. The CDR3 region has the DNA TGTGCCAGCAGCCGGGCCGGGGGCGCTTACGAGCAGTACTTC. Protein: CASSRAGGAYEQYF.

This clonotype was seen ten or more times. CDR3 in amino acids: CSVSGGVGGELFF. DNA for the CDR3: TGCAGCGTCAGCGGGGGGGTCGGCGGGGAGCTGTTTTTT. The chain joins TRBV29-1 to TRBJ2-2; the match to TRBD2 covers 10 bases. The CDR3 is 13 residues long. CDR1 SQVTM and CDR2 ANQGSEA come from the germline V gene. V lost 6 bases to trimming and J lost 7 bases; unmatched junction nucleotides: 5.

This clonotype was counted only a few times. J is TRBJ2-3 and V is TRBV6-5; D not resolved. Trimming left V 0 bases short and J 7 bases short, with 8 bases between. The V gene's germline CDR1 is MNHEY and CDR2 SVGAGI. The length of the CDR3 is 13 residues. CDR3 in amino acids: CASSYSFSYTQYF. The DNA of the CDR3 is TGTGCCAGCAGTTACTCGTTCTCTTATACGCAGTATTTT.

This clonotype was counted between two and nine times. The genes are TRBV28 and TRBJ1-1, with a tentative D call TRBD1 (6 bases). Germline V gene lookup returns CDR1 MDHEN and CDR2 SYDVKM. V lost 5 bases and J 3 bases, leaving 19 bases between the germline ends. The CDR3 contains 16 residues. The CDR3 bases are TGTGCCAGCAGTCAACCCCCAGGGGTAGCGGACACTGAAGCTTTCTTT. Amino acids: CASSQPPGVADTEAFF.

Ten or more counts support this clonotype. This chain joins TRBV11-2 and TRBJ1-2; TRBD1 is a possible D gene (6 bases). The germline V and J ends were trimmed by 3 bases and 5 bases, with 13 bases remaining between them. The CDR3 has 14 residues. The germline V gene has CDR1 SGHAT and CDR2 FQNNGV. The CDR3 loop is CASSLFRGGYGYTF. The CDR3 coding sequence is TGTGCCAGCAGCTTGTTCCGAGGGGGGTATGGCTACACCTTC.

This sequence joins TRBV18 and TRBJ2-1, with D possibly being TRBD1 (6 bases). The CDR3 runs to 16 residues. The germline V and J ends were trimmed by 5 bases and 3 bases, with 17 bases remaining between them. Germline V gene lookup returns CDR1 KGHSH and CDR2 LQKENI. The chain's CDR3 is CASSETGHAGYNEQFF. The CDR3 nucleotides are TGTGCCAGCTCAGAAACGGGACATGCCGGCTACAATGAGCAGTTCTTC.

This clonotype appeared many times. The chain carries TRBV5-1 and TRBJ1-1; D perhaps matches TRBD1 (6 bases). From germline, CDR1 is SGHRS and CDR2 YFSETQ. With 4 bases removed from V and 0 bases from J, the gap between germline ends came to 10 bases. The length of the CDR3 is 14 residues. The DNA for the CDR3 is TGCGCCAGCAGCAAACAGGGCATGAACACTGAAGCTTTCTTT. Its translation is CASSKQGMNTEAFF.

The genes are TRBV2 and TRBJ2-7; tentative D call: TRBD1 (6 bases). The CDR3 consists of 14 residues. Germline lookup yields CDR1 SNHLY and CDR2 FYNNEI. Trimming took 1 base from V and 3 from J, leaving 10 bases between them. CDR3: CASSEVGQFYEQYF. The CDR3 nucleotides read TGTGCCAGCAGTGAAGTGGGACAATTCTACGAGCAGTACTTC.

This clonotype showed up just a few times. The chain carries TRBV29-1 and TRBJ2-5, with TRBD1 as a possible D gene (5 bases). This CDR3 comprises 13 residues. The germline gives CDR1 SQVTM, CDR2 ANQGSEA. Deletions cut 5 bases from V and 5 bases from J, with 15 bases between. This CDR3 reads CSVPGYGLETQYF. As DNA, the CDR3 is TGCAGCGTTCCAGGGTATGGGCTCGAGACCCAGTACTTC.

The rearrangement links TRBV4-2 to TRBJ1-1; D unclear. Germline loops: CDR1 LGHNA, CDR2 YNFKEQ. The CDR3 is made up of 16 amino acids. Trimming shortened V by 2 bases and J by 0 bases, and 13 bases separated the two germline ends. CDR3 in amino acids: CASSQSPGVLNTEAFF. The CDR3 DNA is TGTGCCAGCAGCCAATCGCCCGGGGTCTTGAACACTGAAGCTTTCTTT.

The sample holds a few counts of this clonotype. V usage is TRBV7-9 and J usage is TRBJ1-1; TRBD1 might be the D (5 bases). Germline CDR1 SEHNR, CDR2 FQNEAQ (reference sequence). CDR3 length equals 13 residues. Trimming stripped 7 bases from V and 3 bases from J, with 12 bases between. As DNA, the CDR3 is TGTGCCAGCATTTGGGGGGTCGACACTGAAGCTTTCTTT. Translating gives CASIWGVDTEAFF.

This clonotype has only a few counts. The rearrangement uses TRBV28 and TRBJ1-6; no firm D call. Germline V gene sequence: CDR1 MDHEN, CDR2 SYDVKM. The CDR3 has 15 residues. Trimming took off 5 bases at V and 9 bases at J, with 17 bases between the two ends. The CDR3 DNA reads TGTGCCAGCAGTCCAGTGGAGGGAATGAGTTCACCCCTCCACTTT. Translation gives CASSPVEGMSSPLHF.

This clonotype was recorded a few times. The chain uses TRBV6-2 or TRBV6-3 and TRBJ2-5; D might be TRBD1 (5 bases). V lost 3 bases and J lost 5, with 16 bases in between. The CDR3 has 15 amino acids. Germline assignment: CDR1 MNHEY and CDR2 SVGEGT. The CDR3 reads CASSYPTDHRETQYF. CDR3 bases: TGTGCCAGCAGTTATCCGACAGACCACCGGGAGACCCAGTACTTC.

This chain connects TRBV3-1 to TRBJ1-4; TRBD1 agrees at 7 bases. This CDR3 comprises 15 residues. Per germline, CDR1 LGHDT and CDR2 YNNKEL (reference sequence). After removal of 2 bases from V and 3 bases from J, the junction contained 3 bases not matched to a gene. Here the CDR3 reads CASSQRQGANEKLFF. CDR3 in DNA: TGTGCCAGCAGCCAACGACAGGGTGCTAATGAAAAACTGTTTTTT.

The gene calls are TRBV6-1 and TRBJ1-1; D is unclear. The CDR3 consists of 11 residues. CDR1 is MNHNS, CDR2 SASEGT, per germline. V lost 2 bases and J 8 bases, leaving 6 bases between the germline ends. The chain's CDR3 is CASSERHEAFF. In DNA, the CDR3 is TGTGCCAGCAGTGAAAGACACGAAGCTTTCTTT.

This clonotype was recorded a few times. The rearrangement uses TRBV5-6 and TRBJ2-2; D possibly corresponds to TRBD2 (6 bases). The CDR3 has 17 residues. The germline CDR1 and CDR2 sequences are SGHDT and YYEEEE. V lost 2 bases to trimming and J lost 1 base, with 15 bases between them. CDR3 DNA: TGTGCCAGCAGCTTTAGGGGCGCCGGGAGGAACACCGGGGAGCTGTTTTTT. Protein: CASSFRGAGRNTGELFF. The complete variable domain, with remaining parts taken from reference TRBV5-6 and TRBJ2-2, reads DAGVTQSPTHLIKTRGQQVTLRCSPKSGHDTVSWYQQALGQGPQFIFQYYEEEERQRGNFPDRFSGHQFPNYSSELNVNALLLGDSALYLCASSFRGAGRNTGELFFGEGSRLTVL.

The count of this clonotype is one. CDR3 bases: TGTGCCAGCAGCTTAGGGGTCGGCCCGAACACCGGGGAGCTGTTTTTT. As protein: CASSLGVGPNTGELFF. The gene calls are TRBV7-9 and TRBJ2-2; the D is unclear. CDR1 SEHNR and CDR2 FQNEAQ come from the germline V gene (reference sequence). With 1 base removed from V and 0 bases from J, the gap between germline ends came to 9 bases. The CDR3 is 16 amino acids.